This TCR beta chain was obtained from a study of CD8 T cells in Susac syndrome. Random hexamers primed reverse transcription of roughly 0.5 to 1 ug RNA. Amplification of TCR beta CDR3 spanned 54 Vbeta and 13 Jbeta via immunoSEQ multiplex PCR. Each CDR3 protein gets one entry after TCRdb re-called the immunoSEQ multiplex PCR reads with MiXCR. The sample includes about 120,000 distinct CDR3 sequences, around 90% of them seen just once. The authors carried out high-throughput sequencing of TCR beta. They applied it to CD8+ and CD4+ T cells obtained from blood. TEMRA cells were enriched by FACS, while CD8+ and CD4+ T cells were obtained through a negative isolation that was performed magnetically. The sample consisted of CD4+ T cells from PBMCs. The receptor was derived from a human donor in good health.

The CDR3 loop reads CSARGRVRRNTGELFF. The CDR3, as DNA: TGCAGTGCTAGAGGCCGGGTTCGACGGAACACCGGGGAGCTGTTTTTT. The chain recombines TRBV20-1 with TRBJ2-2; D gene unclear. Trimming shortened V by 1 base and J by 1 base, and 13 bases separated the two germline ends. Looked up from germline, CDR1 is DFQATT and CDR2 is SNEGSKA (reference sequence). This CDR3 comprises 16 residues.